The clone carrying this T cell receptor beta chain was detected many times. Antigen unknown. The data were taken from a study of early T cells in non-severe SARS-CoV-2 infection. Study-wide background: Bulk RNA from unsorted whole blood was sequenced; chains were unpaired. Study results and caveats: VDJdb-based annotation leaned toward anti-spike CD8 responses and missed private and CD4 specificities.

Germline V gene sequence: CDR1 LGHDT, CDR2 YNNKEL (reference sequence). There are 16 residues in the CDR3. Unmatched junction bases numbered 5, after V lost 2 bases and J lost 4 bases. The TCR library protocol attached unique molecular identifiers to the individual cDNA molecules. Each CDR3 protein is one row after TCRdb ran MiXCR on the 5' RACE reads. The data show approximately 60,000 distinct CDR3 sequences, with roughly 9% seen just once and over 10% held by the top ten. This specimen consisted of whole blood, obtained at baseline. The rearrangement joins TRBV3-1 to TRBJ2-5; 12 positions match TRBD2. The sequence came from an adult who was a healthcare worker with PCR-confirmed SARS-CoV-2 infection or an uninfected control (not recorded which). The CDR3 region has the DNA TGTGCCAGCAGCCAACCTAGCGGGAGGGCCTTAGAGACCCAGTACTTC. Its translation is CASSQPSGRALETQYF.